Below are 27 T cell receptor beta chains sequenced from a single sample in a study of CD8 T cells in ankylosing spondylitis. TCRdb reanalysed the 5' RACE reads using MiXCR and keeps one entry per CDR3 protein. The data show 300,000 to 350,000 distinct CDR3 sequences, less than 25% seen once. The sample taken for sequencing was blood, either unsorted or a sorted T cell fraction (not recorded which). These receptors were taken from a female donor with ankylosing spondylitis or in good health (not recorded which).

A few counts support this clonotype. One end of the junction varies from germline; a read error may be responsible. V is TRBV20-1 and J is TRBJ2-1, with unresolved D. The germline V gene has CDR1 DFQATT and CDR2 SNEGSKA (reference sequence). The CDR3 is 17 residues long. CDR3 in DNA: TGCTGTGCTAGAGGAGACGGCCGAGGTGGCTCCTACAATGAGCAGTTCTTC. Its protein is CCARGDGRGGSYNEQFF.

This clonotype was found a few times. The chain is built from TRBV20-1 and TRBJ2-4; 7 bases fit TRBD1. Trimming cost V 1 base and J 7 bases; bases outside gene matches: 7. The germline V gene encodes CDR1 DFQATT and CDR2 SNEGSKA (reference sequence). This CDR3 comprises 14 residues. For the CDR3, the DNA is TGCAGTGCTAGAGTCAGAGGGGGCACGAACATTCAGTACTTC. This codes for CSARVRGGTNIQYF.

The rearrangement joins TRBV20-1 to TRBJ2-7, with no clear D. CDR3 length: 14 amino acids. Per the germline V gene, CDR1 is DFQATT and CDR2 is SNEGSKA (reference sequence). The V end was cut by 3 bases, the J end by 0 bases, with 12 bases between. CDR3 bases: TGCAGTGCTAGTGGGGTTCCCGTCTCCTACGAGCAGTACTTC. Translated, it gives CSASGVPVSYEQYF.

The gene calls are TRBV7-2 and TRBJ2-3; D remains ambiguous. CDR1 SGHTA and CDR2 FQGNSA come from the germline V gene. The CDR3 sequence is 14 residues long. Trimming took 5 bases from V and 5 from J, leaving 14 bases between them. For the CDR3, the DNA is TGTGCCAGCAGCAACGGGCCTGCTGGAGATACGCAGTATTTT. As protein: CASSNGPAGDTQYF.

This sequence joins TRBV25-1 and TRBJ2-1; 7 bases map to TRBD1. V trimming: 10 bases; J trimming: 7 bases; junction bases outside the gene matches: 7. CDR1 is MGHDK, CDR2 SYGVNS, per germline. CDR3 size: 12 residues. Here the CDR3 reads CATRDRGNEQFF. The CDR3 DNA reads TGTGCCACCAGGGACAGAGGGAATGAGCAGTTCTTC.

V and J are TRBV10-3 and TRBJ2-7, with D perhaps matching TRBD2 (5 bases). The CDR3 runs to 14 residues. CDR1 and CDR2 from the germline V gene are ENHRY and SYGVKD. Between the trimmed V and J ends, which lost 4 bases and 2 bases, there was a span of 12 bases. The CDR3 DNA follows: TGTGCCATCAGTGGAGGGTCCCATCCCTACGAGCAGTACTTC. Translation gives CAISGGSHPYEQYF.

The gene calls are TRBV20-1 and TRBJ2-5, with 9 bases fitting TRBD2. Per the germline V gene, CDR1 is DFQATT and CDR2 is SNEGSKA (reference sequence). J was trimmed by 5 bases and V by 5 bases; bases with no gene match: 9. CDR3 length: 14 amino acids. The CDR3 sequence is CSADPGTSYETQYF. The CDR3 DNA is TGCAGTGCTGACCCCGGGACTAGCTACGAGACCCAGTACTTC.

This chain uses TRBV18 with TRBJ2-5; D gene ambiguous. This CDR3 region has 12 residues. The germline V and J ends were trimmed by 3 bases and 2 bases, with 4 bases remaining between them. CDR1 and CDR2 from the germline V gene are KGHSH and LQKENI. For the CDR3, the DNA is TGTGCCAGCTCACCGGGGCAAGAGACCCAGTACTTC. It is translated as CASSPGQETQYF.

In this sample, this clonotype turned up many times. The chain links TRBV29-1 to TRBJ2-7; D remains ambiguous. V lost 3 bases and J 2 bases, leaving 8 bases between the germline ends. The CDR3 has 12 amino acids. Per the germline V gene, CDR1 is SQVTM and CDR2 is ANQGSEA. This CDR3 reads CSVEGTTYEQYF. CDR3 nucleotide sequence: TGCAGCGTTGAGGGCACCACCTACGAGCAGTACTTC.

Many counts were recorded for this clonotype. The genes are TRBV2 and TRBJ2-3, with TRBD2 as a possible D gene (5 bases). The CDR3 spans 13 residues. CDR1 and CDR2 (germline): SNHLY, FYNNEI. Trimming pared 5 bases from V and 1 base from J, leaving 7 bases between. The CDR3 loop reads CASSTGGTDTQYF. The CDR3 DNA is TGTGCCAGCAGTACCGGGGGCACAGATACGCAGTATTTT.

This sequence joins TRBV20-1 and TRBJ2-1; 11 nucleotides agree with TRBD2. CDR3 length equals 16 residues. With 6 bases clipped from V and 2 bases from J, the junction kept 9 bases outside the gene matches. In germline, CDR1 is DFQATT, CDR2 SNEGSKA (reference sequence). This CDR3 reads CSADPVSGRAYNEQFF. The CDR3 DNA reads TGCAGTGCGGACCCTGTTAGCGGGAGGGCCTACAATGAGCAGTTCTTC.

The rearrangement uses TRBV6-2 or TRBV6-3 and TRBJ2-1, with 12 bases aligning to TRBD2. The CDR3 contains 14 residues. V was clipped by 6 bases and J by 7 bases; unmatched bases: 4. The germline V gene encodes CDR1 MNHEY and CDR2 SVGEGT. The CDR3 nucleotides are TGTGCCAGCAGATCCACTAGCGGGAGGAATGAGCAGTTCTTC. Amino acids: CASRSTSGRNEQFF.

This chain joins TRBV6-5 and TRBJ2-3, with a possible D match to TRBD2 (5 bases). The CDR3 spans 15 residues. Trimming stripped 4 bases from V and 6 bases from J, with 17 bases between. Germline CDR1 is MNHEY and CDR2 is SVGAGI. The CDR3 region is CASSLDWSSRDTQYF. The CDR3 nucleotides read TGTGCCAGCAGTTTGGACTGGAGTTCAAGGGATACGCAGTATTTT.

The CDR3 sequence is CASSWTGRVTEAFF. Written as DNA, the CDR3 is TGTGCCAGCAGTTGGACAGGGAGGGTCACTGAAGCTTTCTTT. The chain combines TRBV28 with TRBJ1-1; 8 nucleotides line up with TRBD1. Germline V gene lookup returns CDR1 MDHEN and CDR2 SYDVKM. The CDR3 runs 14 residues. The V and J ends lost 4 bases and 4 bases, in that order; junction bases with no gene match: 5.

CDR3 bases: TGTGCCAGCAGTTGGTCAGGGGCACAAGAGACCCAGTACTTC. As protein: CASSWSGAQETQYF. The chain recombines TRBV12-3 or TRBV12-4 with TRBJ2-5; perhaps TRBD1 as D (6 bases). The CDR3 length is 14 residues. Trimming took off 4 bases at V and 2 bases at J, with 11 bases between the two ends.

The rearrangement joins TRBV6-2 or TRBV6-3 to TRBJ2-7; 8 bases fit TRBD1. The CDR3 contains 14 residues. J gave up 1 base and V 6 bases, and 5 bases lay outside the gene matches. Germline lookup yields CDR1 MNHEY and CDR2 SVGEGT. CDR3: CASRRDRSSYEQYF. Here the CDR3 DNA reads TGTGCCAGCAGACGGGACAGGTCTTCCTACGAGCAGTACTTC.

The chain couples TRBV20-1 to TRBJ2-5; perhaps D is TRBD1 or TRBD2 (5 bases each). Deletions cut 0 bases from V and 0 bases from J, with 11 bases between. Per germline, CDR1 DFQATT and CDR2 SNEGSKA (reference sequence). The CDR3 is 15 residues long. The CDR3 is CSARDPGPYQETQYF. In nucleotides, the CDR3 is TGCAGTGCTAGAGATCCGGGACCGTACCAAGAGACCCAGTACTTC.

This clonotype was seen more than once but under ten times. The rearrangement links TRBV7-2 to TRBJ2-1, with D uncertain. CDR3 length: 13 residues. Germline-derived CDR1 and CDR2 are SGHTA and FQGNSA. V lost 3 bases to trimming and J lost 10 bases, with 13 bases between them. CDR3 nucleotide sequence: TGTGCCAGCAGCTTTTTATATGAAGGGGAGCAGTTCTTC. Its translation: CASSFLYEGEQFF.

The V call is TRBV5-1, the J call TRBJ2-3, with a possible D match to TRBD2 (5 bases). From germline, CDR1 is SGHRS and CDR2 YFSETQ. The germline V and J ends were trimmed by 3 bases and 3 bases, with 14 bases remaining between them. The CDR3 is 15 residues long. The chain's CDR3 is CASSSPGSGTDTQYF. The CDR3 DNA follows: TGCGCCAGCAGCTCCCCGGGATCGGGGACAGATACGCAGTATTTT.

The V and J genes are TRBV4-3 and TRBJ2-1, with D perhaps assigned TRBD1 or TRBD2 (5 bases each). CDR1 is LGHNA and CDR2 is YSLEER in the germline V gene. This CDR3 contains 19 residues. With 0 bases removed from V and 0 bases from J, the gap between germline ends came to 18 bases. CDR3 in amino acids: CASSQDRGTRRYSYNEQFF. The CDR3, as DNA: TGCGCCAGCAGCCAAGATCGGGGCACTAGACGATACTCCTACAATGAGCAGTTCTTC.

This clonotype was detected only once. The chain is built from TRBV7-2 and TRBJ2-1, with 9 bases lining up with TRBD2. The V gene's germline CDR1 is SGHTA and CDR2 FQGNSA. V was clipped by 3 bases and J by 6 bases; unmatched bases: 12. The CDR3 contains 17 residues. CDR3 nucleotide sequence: TGTGCCAGCAGCTTGGGGGCCGGGCGGGGGGGTTTCAATGAGCAGTTCTTC. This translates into CASSLGAGRGGFNEQFF.

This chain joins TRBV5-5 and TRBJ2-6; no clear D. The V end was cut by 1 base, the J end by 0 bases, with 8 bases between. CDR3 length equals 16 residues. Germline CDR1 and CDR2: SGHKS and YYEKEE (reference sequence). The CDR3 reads CASSLFHGSGANVLTF. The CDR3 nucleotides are TGTGCCAGCAGCTTGTTTCACGGCTCTGGGGCCAACGTCCTGACTTTC.

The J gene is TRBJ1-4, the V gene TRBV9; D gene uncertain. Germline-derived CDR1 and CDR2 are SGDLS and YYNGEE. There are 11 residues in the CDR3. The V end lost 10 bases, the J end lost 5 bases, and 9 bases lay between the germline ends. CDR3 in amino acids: CARQPNEKLFF. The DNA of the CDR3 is TGTGCCCGTCAGCCGAATGAAAAACTGTTTTTT.

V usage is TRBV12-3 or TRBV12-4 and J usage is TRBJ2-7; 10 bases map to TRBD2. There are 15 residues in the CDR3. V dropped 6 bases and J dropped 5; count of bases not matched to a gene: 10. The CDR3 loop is CASSPPSGSVNEQYF. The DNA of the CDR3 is TGTGCCAGCAGCCCTCCTAGCGGGAGCGTCAACGAGCAGTACTTC.

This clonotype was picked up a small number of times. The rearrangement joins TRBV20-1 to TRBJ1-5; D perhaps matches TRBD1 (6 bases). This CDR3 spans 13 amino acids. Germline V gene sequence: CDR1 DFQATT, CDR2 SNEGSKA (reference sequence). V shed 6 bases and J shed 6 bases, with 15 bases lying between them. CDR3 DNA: TGCAGTGCCCGAGGGGGGGTCCTTCAGCCCCAGCATTTT. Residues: CSARGGVLQPQHF.

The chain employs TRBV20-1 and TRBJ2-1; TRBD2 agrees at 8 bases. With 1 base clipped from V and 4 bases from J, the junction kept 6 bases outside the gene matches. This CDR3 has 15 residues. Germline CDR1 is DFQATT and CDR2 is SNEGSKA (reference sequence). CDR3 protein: CSARAAGALYNEQFF. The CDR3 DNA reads TGCAGTGCTAGAGCAGCGGGAGCGTTATACAATGAGCAGTTCTTC.

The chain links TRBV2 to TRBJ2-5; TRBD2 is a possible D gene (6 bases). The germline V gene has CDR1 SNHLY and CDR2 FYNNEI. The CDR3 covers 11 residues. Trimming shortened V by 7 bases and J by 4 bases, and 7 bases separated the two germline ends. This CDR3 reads CASTGGETQYF. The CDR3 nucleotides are TGTGCCAGCACCGGGGGAGAGACCCAGTACTTC.